Each of the 23 T cell receptor beta chains below was sequenced from the same sample in a study of blood T cell repertoires in COVID-19. Here immunoSEQ multiplex PCR was the method, and the copy in TCRdb shows in-frame clones only, minus some. Here the sample spans 95,000 to 100,000 clones, around 94% being singletons. The sample was peripheral blood. Every receptor here comes from a man aged 45-65 years with active COVID-19.

The V gene is TRBV19, the J gene TRBJ2-1; 7 bases agree with TRBD1. The length of the CDR3 is 15 residues. Germline CDR1 and CDR2: LNHDA and SQIVND (reference sequence). V was pared by 7 bases and J by 6 bases, with 12 bases of the junction left unmatched. This CDR3 reads CASIGQVLGGNEQFF. The CDR3 DNA is TGTGCCAGTATTGGACAGGTTTTAGGTGGCAATGAGCAGTTCTTC.

The rearrangement joins TRBV9 to TRBJ1-4, with TRBD1 as a possible D gene (6 bases). This CDR3 contains 14 residues. V dropped 3 bases and J dropped 3 bases, with 9 bases sitting between them. Germline lookup yields CDR1 SGDLS and CDR2 YYNGEE. This CDR3 is CASSGDISNEKLFF. The CDR3 coding sequence is TGTGCCAGCAGCGGGGACATCTCTAATGAAAAACTGTTTTTT. Full variable domain (remainder filled in from reference TRBV9 and TRBJ1-4): DSGVTQTPKHLITATGQRVTLRCSPRSGDLSVYWYQQSLDQGLQFLIQYYNGEERAKGNILERFSAQQFPDLHSELNLSSLELGDSALYFCASSGDISNEKLFFGSGTQLSVL.

The chain is built from TRBV11-2 and TRBJ2-3, with a possible D match to TRBD2 (5 bases). V was pared by 6 bases and J by 4 bases, with 14 bases between. Germline V CDR1 and CDR2: SGHAT, FQNNGV. CDR3 size: 14 residues. Here the CDR3 reads CASRSHQRADTQYF. CDR3 coding DNA: TGTGCCAGCAGATCGCATCAGAGGGCAGATACGCAGTATTTT.

This chain connects TRBV6-5 to TRBJ2-2; no firm D call. Germline CDR1 MNHEY, CDR2 SVGAGI. V was pared by 7 bases and J by 5 bases, with 11 bases between. The CDR3 is 13 amino acids. CDR3 bases: TGTGCCAGCAAACGGTACTGGACCGGGGAGCTGTTTTTT. Translation gives CASKRYWTGELFF.

V usage is TRBV27 and J usage is TRBJ1-2; the match to TRBD1 covers 9 bases. Germline loops: CDR1 MNHEY, CDR2 SMNVEV (reference sequence). V trimming: 8 bases; J trimming: 6 bases; junction bases outside the gene matches: 7. The CDR3 has 13 amino acids. CDR3: CASLPGQGNGYTF. DNA for the CDR3: TGTGCCAGCCTACCGGGACAGGGTAATGGCTACACCTTC.

This chain joins TRBV21-1 and TRBJ1-2; TRBD1, the D gene given by the table, was not confirmed from the DNA. TRBV21-1 is a known pseudogene. The length of the CDR3 is 17 residues. The CDR3 is CASSKVKSRGEVYGYTF. CDR3 DNA: TGTGCCAGCAGCAAAGTCAAATCTAGGGGCGAGGTCTATGGCTACACCTTC.

The chain recombines TRBV27 with TRBJ2-1, with D possibly matching TRBD2 (5 bases). Germline values: CDR1 MNHEY, CDR2 SMNVEV (reference sequence). Deletions cut 6 bases from V and 6 bases from J, with 15 bases between. The CDR3 consists of 14 residues. Written as DNA, the CDR3 is TGTGCCAGCAGCAGGACGGGGAACAGCAATGAGCAGTTCTTC. Translating it yields CASSRTGNSNEQFF.

The rearrangement uses TRBV28 and TRBJ2-3; 7 bases map to TRBD2. V lost 2 bases, J lost 1 base, and 9 bases stayed unmatched. The CDR3 contains 17 residues. Germline values: CDR1 MDHEN, CDR2 SYDVKM. CDR3 bases: TGTGCCAGCAGTTTAAGGGGCGGGAGAGGTGGCACAGATACGCAGTATTTT. Residues: CASSLRGGRGGTDTQYF.

This clone showed up just a few times. The V and J genes are TRBV5-4 and TRBJ2-1, with 8 bases matching TRBD1. With V trimmed by 0 bases and J by 6 bases, 5 bases remained unmatched. Germline V gene lookup returns CDR1 SGHNT and CDR2 YYREEE (reference sequence). CDR3 length: 15 residues. The CDR3 reads CASSLGTGLVNEQFF. The CDR3 DNA follows: TGTGCCAGCAGCTTGGGGACAGGGTTGGTCAATGAGCAGTTCTTC. Using reference TRBV5-4 and TRBJ2-1 for the parts outside the CDR3, the full variable domain is ETGVTQSPTHLIKTRGQQVTLRCSSQSGHNTVSWYQQALGQGPQFIFQYYREEENGRGNFPPRFSGLQFPNYSSELNVNALELDDSALYLCASSLGTGLVNEQFFGPGTRLTVL.

The chain links TRBV2 to TRBJ1-2; 8 bases are shared with TRBD1. V lost 3 bases, J lost 6 bases, and 3 bases stayed unmatched. This CDR3 has 13 residues. The V gene's germline CDR1 is SNHLY and CDR2 FYNNEI. The CDR3 coding sequence is TGTGCCAGCAGTGAGACAGGGGACGATGGCTACACCTTC. Translation: CASSETGDDGYTF.

This clone was counted once. The J gene is TRBJ2-3, the V gene TRBV20-1; D is uncertain. V dropped 6 bases and J dropped 1 base, with 8 bases sitting between them. Germline values: CDR1 DFQATT, CDR2 SNEGSKA (reference sequence). The CDR3 sequence is 12 residues long. The CDR3 spells CSASQGTDTQYF. The CDR3 bases are TGCAGTGCGAGTCAGGGCACAGATACGCAGTATTTT.

This sequence joins TRBV5-4 and TRBJ2-5; a possible D gene is TRBD1 (5 bases). Trimming shortened V by 6 bases and J by 4 bases, and 13 bases separated the two germline ends. The CDR3 loop spans 13 amino acids. The germline V gene encodes CDR1 SGHNT and CDR2 YYREEE (reference sequence). The CDR3 region has the DNA TGTGCCAGCACAAGGGTGGACATAGAGACCCAGTACTTC. This gives the protein CASTRVDIETQYF.

The V gene is TRBV5-1, the J gene TRBJ2-1; TRBD2 aligns across 10 bases. The J segment lost 6 bases and the V segment lost 5 bases, leaving 8 bases of the junction unmatched. Germline V lookup: CDR1 SGHRS, CDR2 YFSETQ. This CDR3 is built from 15 residues. The CDR3 protein is CASSFPGTSANEQFF. The CDR3 DNA reads TGCGCCAGCAGTTTCCCCGGGACTAGCGCCAATGAGCAGTTCTTC.

This chain's CDR3 is CASSRGGGQETQYF. The CDR3 DNA reads TGCGCCAGCAGTCGCGGCGGGGGCCAAGAGACCCAGTACTTC. The chain joins TRBV10-1 to TRBJ2-5; 7 nucleotides align to TRBD2. The CDR3 contains 14 residues. Germline CDR1 reads WNHNN; CDR2 reads SYGVQD (reference sequence). Germline trimming cut 5 bases from V and 1 base from J; bases unmatched to any gene: 4.

This chain connects TRBV7-9 to TRBJ2-3; D possibly corresponds to TRBD2 (5 bases). CDR1 and CDR2 (germline): SEHNR, FQNEAQ (reference sequence). Trimming left V 3 bases short and J 4 bases short, with 14 bases between. CDR3 size: 15 residues. The CDR3 reads CASSFGRRTSDTQYF. CDR3 in DNA: TGTGCCAGCAGCTTCGGCCGGAGGACCTCAGATACGCAGTATTTT.

The genes are TRBV5-1 and TRBJ2-6, with 7 bases fitting TRBD2. The germline V gene encodes CDR1 SGHRS and CDR2 YFSETQ. V was clipped by 1 base and J by 0 bases; unmatched bases: 7. The CDR3 runs to 18 residues. The DNA for the CDR3 is TGCGCCAGCAGCTTGTTTGGGGGAGGGAGCTCTGGGGCCAACGTCCTGACTTTC. It specifies CASSLFGGGSSGANVLTF.

This rearrangement joins TRBV3-1 (or the pseudogene TRBV3-2) to TRBJ1-2; D might be TRBD1 (6 bases). V lost 4 bases and J lost 7, with 13 bases in between. The V gene's germline CDR1 is LGHDT and CDR2 YNNKEL (reference sequence). CDR3 length: 13 amino acids. The CDR3 DNA reads TGTGCCAGCAGCCTTAACAGGGTGGGTGGCTACACCTTC. Amino acids: CASSLNRVGGYTF.

The J gene is TRBJ1-3, the V gene TRBV10-3; D remains ambiguous. CDR1 is ENHRY, CDR2 SYGVKD, per germline. Trimming stripped 8 bases from V and 0 bases from J, with 14 bases between. This CDR3 has 15 amino acids. This chain's CDR3 is CAIGPGPVSGNTIYF. DNA of the CDR3: TGTGCCATCGGCCCTGGGCCGGTCTCTGGAAACACCATATATTTT.

The chain links TRBV11-2 to TRBJ2-7, with 13 bases identical to TRBD2. This CDR3 is built from 15 residues. CDR1 and CDR2 (germline): SGHAT, FQNNGV. The J segment lost 13 bases and the V segment lost 5 bases, leaving 14 bases of the junction unmatched. CDR3 loop: CASSPGTSGNRAPYF. CDR3 bases: TGTGCCAGCAGCCCCGGGACTAGCGGGAATCGTGCGCCCTACTTC.

This clone was detected once. CDR3 DNA sequence: TGTGCCAGCTCACTGGGGACAGGGGGAAACCATGGCTACACCTTC. Its translation is CASSLGTGGNHGYTF. The V gene is TRBV27, the J gene TRBJ1-2; TRBD1 matches 11 bases. After removal of 8 bases from V and 6 bases from J, the junction contained 11 bases not matched to a gene. This CDR3 spans 15 amino acids. Germline V gene lookup returns CDR1 MNHEY and CDR2 SMNVEV (reference sequence).

The rearrangement joins TRBV29-1 to TRBJ2-2, with D possibly being TRBD2 (5 bases). This CDR3 has 12 residues. Germline V gene data show CDR1 as SQVTM and CDR2 as ANQGSEA. V lost 7 bases, J lost 4 bases, and 10 bases lay in between. CDR3 amino acids: CSARGPTGELFF. CDR3 DNA sequence: TGCAGCGCCCGAGGGCCCACCGGGGAGCTGTTTTTT.

The V call is TRBV24-1, the J call TRBJ2-1; no clear D gene. Trimming removed 4 bases from V and 0 bases from J, with 6 bases in between. The CDR3 has 14 residues. CDR1 is KGHDR, CDR2 SFDVKD, per germline. CDR3: CATSESSSYNEQFF. The CDR3 nucleotides read TGTGCCACCAGTGAATCCTCCTCCTACAATGAGCAGTTCTTC.

The chain has TRBV15 and TRBJ2-4; tentatively, D is TRBD1 (6 bases). V was pared by 3 bases and J by 0 bases, with 12 bases between. From germline, CDR1 is LNHNV and CDR2 YYDKDF (reference sequence). The CDR3 totals 16 residues. CDR3 protein: CATSRDRQVAKNIQYF. DNA for the CDR3: TGTGCCACCAGCAGGGATAGACAGGTAGCCAAAAACATTCAGTACTTC. The whole variable domain, remainder taken from reference TRBV15 and TRBJ2-4, is DAMVIQNPRYQVTQFGKPVTLSCSQTLNHNVMYWYQQKSSQAPKLLFHYYDKDFNNEADTPDNFQSRRPNTSFCFLDIRSPGLGDTAMYLCATSRDRQVAKNIQYFGAGTRLSVL.